This TCR beta chain was obtained from a study of blood T cell repertoires in COVID-19. The germline V gene encodes CDR1 MNHEY and CDR2 SVGAGI. Trimming pared 5 bases from V and 6 bases from J, leaving 17 bases between. The CDR3 spans 14 residues. The repertoire was sequenced with immunoSEQ multiplex PCR; TCRdb's copy has only in-frame clones and lacks some. The sample comprises around 150,000 clones, 65% to 85% of which are singletons, and 9.5% to 12% rests with the top ten. Material for sequencing was peripheral blood. The V and J genes are TRBV6-5 and TRBJ2-7; possibly TRBD1 for D (6 bases). The TCR originated in a man aged 55 to 70 with active or convalescent COVID-19. The CDR3 bases are TGTGCCAGCAGTAGGGGACAAAGGGGTTCCGAGCAGTACTTC. It encodes CASSRGQRGSEQYF.